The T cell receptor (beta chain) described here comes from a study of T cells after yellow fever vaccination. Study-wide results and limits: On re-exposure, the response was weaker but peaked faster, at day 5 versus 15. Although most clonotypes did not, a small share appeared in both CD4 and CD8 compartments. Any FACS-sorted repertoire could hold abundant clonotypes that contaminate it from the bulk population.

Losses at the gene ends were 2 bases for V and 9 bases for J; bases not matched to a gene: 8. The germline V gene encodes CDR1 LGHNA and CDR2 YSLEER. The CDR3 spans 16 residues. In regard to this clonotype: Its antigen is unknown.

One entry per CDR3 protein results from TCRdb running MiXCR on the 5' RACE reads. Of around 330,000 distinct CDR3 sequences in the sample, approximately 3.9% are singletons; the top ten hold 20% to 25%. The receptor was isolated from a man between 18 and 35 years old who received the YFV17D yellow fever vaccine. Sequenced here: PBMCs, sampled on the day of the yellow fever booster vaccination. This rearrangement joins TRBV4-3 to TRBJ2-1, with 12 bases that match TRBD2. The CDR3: CASSQSLAGGPVEQFF. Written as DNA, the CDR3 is TGCGCCAGCAGCCAATCGCTAGCGGGGGGGCCCGTTGAGCAGTTCTTC.